This TCR beta chain was sequenced for a study of OX40 agonist ivuxolimab in advanced cancers. Study as a whole: Ivuxolimab was delivered to patients intravenously every 2 weeks at doses spanning 0.01 to 10 mg/kg. Patients undergoing dose escalation presented with hepatocellular carcinoma, melanoma, renal cell or head and neck cancer. The study, taken as a whole, reports: At 0.1 to 3.0 mg/kg, CD4+ and CD8+ blood T cells expanded clonally by week 6.

A note on this clone: Its cognate antigen is unknown.

Germline V CDR1 and CDR2: MNHNY, SVGAGI (reference sequence). This CDR3 contains 16 residues. Trimming removed 6 bases from V and 4 bases from J; junction bases left unmatched: 9. Clones were read by immunoSEQ multiplex PCR, and TCRdb kept only the in-frame ones, dropping some. The sample contains about 100,000 clones, about 89% of which appear only once. This clonotype was obtained from an adult with an advanced solid tumor such as melanoma, head and neck, liver or kidney cancer. The V gene is TRBV6-6, the J gene TRBJ1-2, with 12 positions matching TRBD1. The material was CD4+ or CD8+ T cells sorted from blood, obtained in a trial of the OX40 agonist ivuxolimab. Written as DNA, the CDR3 is TGTGCCAGCAGCTCCGGGACAGGGGGCGGGAGCTATGGCTACACCTTC. It encodes CASSSGTGGGSYGYTF.